This T cell receptor (beta chain) was recovered during a study of T cell clonality in common variable immunodeficiency. CVID and control samples used equivalent genomic DNA input. Data came from immunoSEQ multiplex PCR; TCRdb stores just in-frame clones and leaves some out. The data show tens of thousands of clones, none appearing only once, with around 1.7% held by the ten largest. This clone was detected ten times or more. Antigen specificity is unknown. The read terminates 3 residues before the CDR3 end, so the remaining end is supplied by the germline J gene. General study points: Common variable immunodeficiency TCR beta sequences reportedly had fewer deletions and N-nucleotide insertions.

The germline V and J ends were trimmed by 11 bases and 0 bases, with 16 bases remaining between them. The CDR3 is made up of 15 amino acids. Germline CDR1 reads SNHLY; CDR2 reads FYNNEI. The clonotype originates from a person aged 18 to 75 in good health. The V and J genes are TRBV2 and TRBJ1-4; a possible D gene is TRBD1 (6 bases). Sequences were obtained from peripheral blood mononuclear cells. This CDR3 reads CASIRGFATNEKLFF. The part of the CDR3 DNA that was read is TGTGCCTCCATTAGGGGGTTTGCAACTAATGAAAAA. The full variable domain, completed using reference TRBV2 and TRBJ1-4, is EPEVTQTPSHQVTQMGQEVILRCVPISNHLYFYWYRQILGQKVEFLVSFYNNEISEKSEIFDDQFSVERPDGSNFTLKIRSTKLEDSAMYFCASIRGFATNEKLFFGSGTQLSVL.